The 6 T cell receptor beta chains below all came from one sample that was sequenced in a study of T cells after yellow fever vaccination. TCRdb reanalysed the 5' RACE reads using MiXCR and keeps one entry per CDR3 protein. This table holds tens of thousands of distinct CDR3 sequences, around 7.3% found once. The sequencing here drew on CD8+ T cells sorted from PBMCs, taken on the day of the yellow fever booster vaccination. Every receptor here comes from a man aged 25 to 45 who received the YFV17D yellow fever vaccine.

This clonotype has a handful of counts. The chain joins TRBV11-2 to TRBJ2-5, with D possibly matching TRBD1 (5 bases). The V end was cut by 5 bases, the J end by 2 bases, with 9 bases between. Per germline, CDR1 SGHAT and CDR2 FQNNGV. The length of the CDR3 is 13 residues. This chain's CDR3 is CASSGAGQETQYF. DNA of the CDR3: TGTGCCAGCAGCGGGGCTGGACAAGAGACCCAGTACTTC.

This clonotype was recorded at least ten times. The chain couples TRBV3-1 to TRBJ2-5; 14 bases map to TRBD2. The CDR3 covers 17 residues. The germline gives CDR1 LGHDT, CDR2 YNNKEL (reference sequence). V trimming: 3 bases; J trimming: 4 bases; junction bases outside the gene matches: 7. This CDR3 is CASSHGLAGGGGETQYF. In DNA, the CDR3 is TGTGCCAGCAGCCACGGACTAGCGGGAGGAGGGGGAGAGACCCAGTACTTC.

The chain joins TRBV6-2 or TRBV6-3 to TRBJ2-7; D is uncertain. The V end lost 4 bases, the J end lost 7 bases, and 11 bases lay between the germline ends. The CDR3 has 12 amino acids. Germline V lookup: CDR1 MNHEY, CDR2 SVGEGT. CDR3 coding DNA: TGTGCCAGCAGTTCGGCCAAAGGGGAGCAGTACTTC. Its translation: CASSSAKGEQYF.

This clonotype was found many times. The chain carries TRBV7-3 and TRBJ2-3; D may correspond to TRBD1 or TRBD2 (5 bases each). The CDR3 consists of 14 residues. CDR1 SGHTA and CDR2 FQGTGA come from the germline V gene. Trimming took off 3 bases at V and 1 base at J, with 8 bases between the two ends. The CDR3 DNA follows: TGTGCCAGCAGCTTGATGGGGGGCACAGATACGCAGTATTTT. Encoded protein: CASSLMGGTDTQYF.

There are a few counts of this clonotype. CDR3: CASSLTWTSGSNEQFF. The CDR3 nucleotides are TGTGCCAGCAGCCTTACGTGGACTAGCGGGAGCAATGAGCAGTTCTTC. The chain employs TRBV6-1 and TRBJ2-1; TRBD2 matches 13 bases. CDR3 length: 16 amino acids. Trimming at V came to 6 bases and at J to 6 bases, leaving 8 bases not matched to a gene. Germline V gene data show CDR1 as MNHNS and CDR2 as SASEGT.

This clonotype was counted a few times. The rearrangement joins TRBV7-3 to TRBJ2-3; 13 bases are shared with TRBD2. Germline CDR1 and CDR2: SGHTA and FQGTGA. This CDR3 is built from 15 residues. Trimming removed 0 bases from V and 6 bases from J; junction bases left unmatched: 0. The CDR3 here is CASSLTGLAGDTQYF. CDR3 nucleotide sequence: TGTGCCAGCAGCTTAACGGGACTAGCGGGGGATACGCAGTATTTT.